This passage covers 12 T cell receptor beta chains from one sample sequenced in a study of blood T cell repertoires in COVID-19. TCRdb's table, derived via immunoSEQ multiplex PCR, lists solely in-frame clones and lacks some. The data hold roughly 480,000 clones, with roughly nine tenths observed a single time. The sequenced sample was peripheral blood. The source is a man aged 18 to 30 with COVID-19, enrolled during active disease.

The rearrangement uses TRBV6-5 and TRBJ2-1, with 8 bases that match TRBD2. J was trimmed by 0 bases and V by 6 bases; bases with no gene match: 4. The CDR3 runs to 15 residues. Germline values: CDR1 MNHEY, CDR2 SVGAGI. The CDR3 DNA reads as TGTGCCAGCAGCGTTGGGACTAGCTCCTACAATGAGCAGTTCTTC. This translates into CASSVGTSSYNEQFF.

This chain joins TRBV3-1 (or the pseudogene TRBV3-2) and TRBJ2-5, with 9 nucleotides matching TRBD1. J was trimmed by 5 bases and V by 4 bases; bases with no gene match: 8. The CDR3 spans 15 residues. Germline CDR1 and CDR2: LGHDT and YNNKEL (reference sequence). CDR3 in DNA: TGTGCCAGCAGCCGCGGACAGGGGAATAAGGAGACCCAGTACTTC. Translation gives CASSRGQGNKETQYF.

This clone was detected a few times. The chain uses TRBV12-3 or TRBV12-4 and TRBJ1-1; 8 positions agree with TRBD1. The CDR3 runs 13 residues. V trimming: 6 bases; J trimming: 4 bases; junction bases outside the gene matches: 4. The CDR3 DNA reads TGTGCCAGCAGCCGTGACAGGGGCACTGAAGCTTTCTTT. Translated: CASSRDRGTEAFF.

This clone was observed a few times. The chain recombines TRBV10-1 with TRBJ1-1; a possible D gene is TRBD1 (6 bases). The V end lost 7 bases, the J end lost 4 bases, and 16 bases lay between the germline ends. Germline assignment: CDR1 WNHNN and CDR2 SYGVQD (reference sequence). This CDR3 region has 14 residues. CDR3 loop: CASTLTGAVTEAFF. The CDR3 nucleotides are TGCGCCAGCACTCTGACAGGCGCGGTCACTGAAGCTTTCTTT.

This chain uses TRBV2 with TRBJ1-5, with D perhaps TRBD1 (5 bases). CDR1 SNHLY and CDR2 FYNNEI come from the germline V gene. The ends were cut back, 1 base at V and 6 bases at J, with 10 bases in the middle. This CDR3 has 14 amino acids. CDR3 nucleotide sequence: TGTGCCAGCAGTGAAGGGAGGGGCAGTCAGCCCCAGCATTTT. Its translation: CASSEGRGSQPQHF.

The rearrangement joins TRBV24-1 to TRBJ2-1, with 8 bases matching TRBD2. CDR3 length: 15 amino acids. Germline V CDR1 and CDR2: KGHDR, SFDVKD. V lost 5 bases, J lost 5 bases, and 7 bases stayed unmatched. For the CDR3, the DNA is TGTGCCACCAGTGGCCGCGGGGGGCGCGACAATGAGCAGTTCTTC. Translated: CATSGRGGRDNEQFF.

The J gene is TRBJ2-1, the V gene TRBV3-1 (or the pseudogene TRBV3-2), with TRBD2 matching over 11 bases. The CDR3 is 16 amino acids. The germline CDR1 and CDR2 sequences are LGHDT and YNNKEL (reference sequence). V lost 0 bases to trimming and J lost 4 bases; unmatched junction nucleotides: 2. CDR3 sequence (DNA): TGTGCCAGCAGCCAAGACGGGACTAGCGGTTACAATGAGCAGTTCTTC. Amino acid sequence: CASSQDGTSGYNEQFF.

The chain links TRBV30 to TRBJ2-7, with D perhaps matching TRBD2 (6 bases). Germline V lookup: CDR1 GTSNPN, CDR2 SVGIG (reference sequence). This CDR3 contains 13 residues. V dropped 6 bases and J dropped 0 bases, with 12 bases sitting between them. The DNA for the CDR3 is TGTGCCTGCCGACTAGACCACTCCTACGAGCAGTACTTC. Amino acid sequence: CACRLDHSYEQYF.

V gene TRBV5-5 combines with J gene TRBJ1-2; D possibly corresponds to TRBD1 (6 bases). The CDR3 runs to 15 residues. The V gene's germline CDR1 is SGHKS and CDR2 YYEKEE (reference sequence). Between the trimmed V and J ends, which lost 3 bases and 1 base, there was a span of 13 bases. CDR3 DNA: TGTGCCAGCAGCTCTCGGGACACATATAACTATGGCTACACCTTC. Protein sequence: CASSSRDTYNYGYTF.

This rearrangement joins TRBV19 to TRBJ1-5; D possibly corresponds to TRBD1 (5 bases). The V gene lost 7 bases and the J gene lost 6 bases, with 16 bases spanning the gap. Germline V gene lookup returns CDR1 LNHDA and CDR2 SQIVND (reference sequence). The length of the CDR3 is 14 residues. CDR3 residues: CASTMGGVGQPQHF. CDR3 in DNA: TGTGCCAGTACCATGGGGGGGGTAGGTCAGCCCCAGCATTTT.

V is TRBV28 and J is TRBJ2-5; possible D gene TRBD2, 5 bases. CDR3 size: 14 residues. Trimming left V 6 bases short and J 1 base short, with 12 bases between. Germline CDR1 MDHEN, CDR2 SYDVKM. The CDR3 loop reads CASREASPQETQYF. The CDR3 region has the DNA TGTGCCAGCAGGGAGGCCTCGCCCCAAGAGACCCAGTACTTC.

This chain uses TRBV6-5 with TRBJ2-1; TRBD2 is a possible D gene (6 bases). In germline, CDR1 is MNHEY, CDR2 SVGAGI. This CDR3 is 15 amino acids long. The V end was cut by 5 bases, the J end by 9 bases, with 20 bases between. CDR3 sequence reads: CASSKTSRGWGEQFF. Written as DNA, the CDR3 is TGTGCCAGCAGTAAAACTAGCCGGGGTTGGGGTGAGCAGTTCTTC.